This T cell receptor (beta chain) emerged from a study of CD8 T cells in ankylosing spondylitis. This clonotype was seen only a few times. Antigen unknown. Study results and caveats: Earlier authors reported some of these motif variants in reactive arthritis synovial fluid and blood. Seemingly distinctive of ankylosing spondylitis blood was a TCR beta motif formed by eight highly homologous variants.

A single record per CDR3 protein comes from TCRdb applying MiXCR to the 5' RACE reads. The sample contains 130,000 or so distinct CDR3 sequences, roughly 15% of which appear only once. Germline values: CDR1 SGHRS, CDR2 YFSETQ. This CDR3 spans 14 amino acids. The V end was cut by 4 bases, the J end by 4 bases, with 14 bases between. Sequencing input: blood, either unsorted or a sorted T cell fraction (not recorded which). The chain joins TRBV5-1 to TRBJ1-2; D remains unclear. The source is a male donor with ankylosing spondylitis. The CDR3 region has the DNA TGCGCCAGCAGCCCAGAACCAGGTTTCTATGGCTACACCTTC. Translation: CASSPEPGFYGYTF.